The rows below give T cell receptor beta chains drawn from one sample of a study of blood T cell repertoires in COVID-19. Sequenced by immunoSEQ multiplex PCR; TCRdb stores in-frame clones only, minus some. The sample holds 90,000 or so clones, 85% seen once. Sequenced sample: peripheral blood. The receptors come from a man aged 55 to 69 with acute or convalescent COVID-19. Each CDR3 is given with its conserved first and last residue. Fields, in order: clone size, V gene, D gene, J gene, CDR3 DNA, CDR3 protein. D genes are given only for firm matches. Not every row has a clone size; where given, it reads once, few, many or a size class.

clone_size: .
v_call: TRBV7-9
d_call: .
j_call: TRBJ2-5
cdr3_nt: TGTGCCAGCAGCTTCCAGGAGACCCAGTACTTC
cdr3_aa: CASSFQETQYF

clone_size: .
v_call: TRBV2
d_call: TRBD1
j_call: TRBJ1-1
cdr3_nt: TGTGCCAGCAGTACGGACAGGGGTTACACTGAAGCTTTCTTT
cdr3_aa: CASSTDRGYTEAFF

clone_size: .
v_call: TRBV11-3
d_call: TRBD1
j_call: TRBJ2-3
cdr3_nt: TGTGCCAGCAGCGACAGGGACAGCACAGATACGCAGTATTTT
cdr3_aa: CASSDRDSTDTQYF

clone_size: .
v_call: TRBV19
d_call: TRBD1
j_call: TRBJ2-3
cdr3_nt: TGTGCCAGTAGTTATGGGGGACAGACGATAAATACGCAGTATTTT
cdr3_aa: CASSYGGQTINTQYF

clone_size: .
v_call: TRBV7-9
d_call: .
j_call: TRBJ2-3
cdr3_nt: TGTGCCAGCAGCTTATTTCGCGGCCCGGAGGTAGATACGCAGTATTTT
cdr3_aa: CASSLFRGPEVDTQYF

clone_size: .
v_call: TRBV7-2
d_call: .
j_call: TRBJ1-2
cdr3_nt: TGTGCCAGCAGGCGGAGACCCCCCGCTCCTGGTGGCTACACCTTC
cdr3_aa: CASRRRPPAPGGYTF

clone_size: .
v_call: TRBV7-2
d_call: TRBD2
j_call: TRBJ2-1
cdr3_nt: TGTGCCAGCAGCGCAACTAGCGGGAGTGGAGCCTACAATGAGCAGTTCTTC
cdr3_aa: CASSATSGSGAYNEQFF

clone_size: .
v_call: TRBV5-1
d_call: TRBD1
j_call: TRBJ2-3
cdr3_nt: TGCGCCAGCAGCCCCCAATTTGGACAGGGAAGCACAGATACGCAGTATTTT
cdr3_aa: CASSPQFGQGSTDTQYF

clone_size: .
v_call: TRBV5-1
d_call: .
j_call: TRBJ1-1
cdr3_nt: TGCGCCAGCAGCTTGGTACAGACCATGAACACTGAAGCTTTCTTT
cdr3_aa: CASSLVQTMNTEAFF

clone_size: .
v_call: TRBV6-5
d_call: TRBD2
j_call: TRBJ2-1
cdr3_nt: TGTGCCAGCAGTTTTAGCGGGATGAATGAGCAGTTCTTC
cdr3_aa: CASSFSGMNEQFF

clone_size: .
v_call: TRBV9
d_call: TRBD1
j_call: TRBJ1-6
cdr3_nt: TGTGCCAGCAGCGTAGGGACAGGGGGTAATTCACCCCTCCACTTT
cdr3_aa: CASSVGTGGNSPLHF

clone_size: once
v_call: TRBV11-3
d_call: TRBD2
j_call: TRBJ2-2
cdr3_nt: TGTGCCAGCAGCCAAAAGCGGGGGGAACGTCAGGAGCTGTTTTTT
cdr3_aa: CASSQKRGERQELFF

clone_size: .
v_call: TRBV18
d_call: TRBD1
j_call: TRBJ1-1
cdr3_nt: TGTGCCAGCTCACCGTCGAGCAGGGGGCCCACTGAAGCTTTCTTT
cdr3_aa: CASSPSSRGPTEAFF

clone_size: .
v_call: TRBV19
d_call: TRBD1
j_call: TRBJ1-5
cdr3_nt: TGTGCCAGTACCAATCTTAGACAGGGAGGCAATCAGCCCCAGCATTTT
cdr3_aa: CASTNLRQGGNQPQHF

clone_size: .
v_call: TRBV7-9
d_call: TRBD1
j_call: TRBJ2-7
cdr3_nt: TGTGCCAGCAGCCCCGGGACAGGGGACGCCTACGAGCAGTACTTC
cdr3_aa: CASSPGTGDAYEQYF

clone_size: .
v_call: TRBV5-1
d_call: .
j_call: TRBJ1-6
cdr3_nt: TGCGCCAGCAGCTTGACGGGTGATGGGTCACCCCTCCACTTT
cdr3_aa: CASSLTGDGSPLHF

clone_size: .
v_call: TRBV9
d_call: TRBD1
j_call: TRBJ2-7
cdr3_nt: TGTGCCAGCAGCCCGACACAGGGGGCAAAGGACGAGCAGTACTTC
cdr3_aa: CASSPTQGAKDEQYF

clone_size: .
v_call: TRBV6-5
d_call: TRBD1
j_call: TRBJ1-2
cdr3_nt: TGTGCCAGCAGACGACAGGGGTTAAGCTATGGCTACACCTTC
cdr3_aa: CASRRQGLSYGYTF

clone_size: .
v_call: TRBV6-5
d_call: .
j_call: TRBJ2-1
cdr3_nt: TGTGCCAGCACCATAACAGGGACGGCTAACAATGAGCAGTTCTTC
cdr3_aa: CASTITGTANNEQFF

clone_size: .
v_call: TRBV7-3
d_call: TRBD1
j_call: TRBJ2-3
cdr3_nt: TGTGCCAGCAGCTTAAAGCAGGGGGCCGGTGGAGATACGCAGTATTTT
cdr3_aa: CASSLKQGAGGDTQYF

clone_size: .
v_call: TRBV7-9
d_call: TRBD1
j_call: TRBJ2-5
cdr3_nt: TGTGCCAGCAGCCCCCGGGACAGGAAAGAGACCCAGTACTTC
cdr3_aa: CASSPRDRKETQYF

clone_size: .
v_call: TRBV27
d_call: TRBD1
j_call: TRBJ1-2
cdr3_nt: TGTGCCAGCAGTTTCTACAGGGGGCAGGGCTACACCTTC
cdr3_aa: CASSFYRGQGYTF

clone_size: .
v_call: TRBV6-2/TRBV6-3
d_call: TRBD2
j_call: TRBJ2-1
cdr3_nt: TGTGCCAGCAGTTCCCAGAGCGGGAGGAGCTCCTACAATGAGCAGTTCTTC
cdr3_aa: CASSSQSGRSSYNEQFF

clone_size: .
v_call: TRBV3-1/TRBV3-2
d_call: .
j_call: TRBJ2-2
cdr3_nt: TGTGCCAGCATCGGGACTCTTGGGGGCACCGGGGAGCTGTTTTTT
cdr3_aa: CASIGTLGGTGELFF

clone_size: once
v_call: TRBV30
d_call: .
j_call: TRBJ1-1
cdr3_nt: TGTGCCTGGAAAAGTCAGCTCCTAGGGGTGAGGACTGAAGCTTTCTTT
cdr3_aa: CAWKSQLLGVRTEAFF

clone_size: .
v_call: TRBV29-1
d_call: TRBD2
j_call: TRBJ2-5
cdr3_nt: TGCAGCGCCCGTAGACTAGCGGGTTCGGAGACCCAGTACTTC
cdr3_aa: CSARRLAGSETQYF

clone_size: few
v_call: TRBV4-1
d_call: .
j_call: TRBJ1-4
cdr3_nt: TGCGCCAGCAGCCGGTCGGGACTCCTTAATGAAAAACTGTTTTTT
cdr3_aa: CASSRSGLLNEKLFF

clone_size: .
v_call: TRBV29-1
d_call: TRBD1
j_call: TRBJ2-2
cdr3_nt: TGCAGCGTTAAAAGGGACAGGGACGGGAACACCGGGGAGCTGTTTTTT
cdr3_aa: CSVKRDRDGNTGELFF

clone_size: .
v_call: TRBV5-4
d_call: TRBD2
j_call: TRBJ2-3
cdr3_nt: TGTGCCAGCAGCCCAAGGGGACTAGCGGGCACAGATACGCAGTATTTT
cdr3_aa: CASSPRGLAGTDTQYF

clone_size: .
v_call: TRBV5-1
d_call: .
j_call: TRBJ1-2
cdr3_nt: TGCGCCAGCAGCAACGAGGCTTGGCTTGGCTACACCTTC
cdr3_aa: CASSNEAWLGYTF

clone_size: .
v_call: TRBV18
d_call: TRBD1
j_call: TRBJ1-2
cdr3_nt: TGTGCCAGCTCAAAGACAGGGGGCGCGCCGCAGAATGGCTACACCTTC
cdr3_aa: CASSKTGGAPQNGYTF

clone_size: .
v_call: TRBV18
d_call: .
j_call: TRBJ1-2
cdr3_nt: TGTGCCAGCTCACCACCGAGCCGGAGCTATGGCTACACCTTC
cdr3_aa: CASSPPSRSYGYTF

clone_size: .
v_call: TRBV30
d_call: TRBD1
j_call: TRBJ2-7
cdr3_nt: TGTGCCTGGAGTCACGGACAGGGGTTACCCTACGAGCAGTACTTC
cdr3_aa: CAWSHGQGLPYEQYF

clone_size: .
v_call: TRBV4-1
d_call: .
j_call: TRBJ2-2
cdr3_nt: TGCGCCAGCAGCCACTCGTCCAGGGCGCGTGGCACCGGGGAGCTGTTTTTT
cdr3_aa: CASSHSSRARGTGELFF

clone_size: .
v_call: TRBV6-5
d_call: TRBD1
j_call: TRBJ1-2
cdr3_nt: TGTGCCAGCAGTTACTCGATAGGGGGCGGACCAAATGGCTACACCTTC
cdr3_aa: CASSYSIGGGPNGYTF

clone_size: .
v_call: TRBV7-9
d_call: .
j_call: TRBJ2-7
cdr3_nt: TGTGCCAGCAGCTCCTACTACGAGCAGTACTTC
cdr3_aa: CASSSYYEQYF

clone_size: .
v_call: TRBV19
d_call: TRBD1
j_call: TRBJ2-2
cdr3_nt: TGTGCCAGTAGTAGAACAGGGGGGCGGGTCACCGGGGAGCTGTTTTTT
cdr3_aa: CASSRTGGRVTGELFF

clone_size: .
v_call: TRBV12-3/TRBV12-4
d_call: .
j_call: TRBJ1-2
cdr3_nt: TGTGCCAGCAGTCCCTACCGGGACAATGGCTACACCTTC
cdr3_aa: CASSPYRDNGYTF

clone_size: .
v_call: TRBV3-1/TRBV3-2
d_call: .
j_call: TRBJ2-3
cdr3_nt: TGTGCCAGCAGCCCCTTAAATGGCGGGGACCCCACAGATACGCAGTATTTT
cdr3_aa: CASSPLNGGDPTDTQYF

clone_size: .
v_call: TRBV6-5
d_call: .
j_call: TRBJ2-2
cdr3_nt: TGTGCCAGCAGGGTGGGGGGAAACACCGGGGAGCTGTTTTTT
cdr3_aa: CASRVGGNTGELFF

clone_size: .
v_call: TRBV10-2
d_call: .
j_call: TRBJ2-5
cdr3_nt: TGCGCCAGCAGGGACTCCGCACGAAGTGGGACCCAGTACTTC
cdr3_aa: CASRDSARSGTQYF